This T cell receptor beta chain was recorded in a study of T cell changes during pregnancy in multiple sclerosis. Germline V gene lookup returns CDR1 SGHTA and CDR2 FQGNSA. Deletions cut 5 bases from V and 4 bases from J, with 13 bases between. The CDR3 length is 14 residues. The assay was immunoSEQ multiplex PCR, and TCRdb's table has in-frame clones only and misses some. Among 45,000 to 55,000 clones, roughly 88% were seen once, and the ten largest hold approximately 1.5%. This receptor was taken from a female donor in good health, enrolled as a control in a pregnancy study. This chain uses TRBV7-2 with TRBJ2-3, with D possibly being TRBD2 (5 bases). The source was peripheral blood, collected in the first trimester of pregnancy. The CDR3 sequence: CASSPNGGPDTQYF. The CDR3 DNA is TGTGCCAGCAGCCCTAACGGAGGCCCAGATACGCAGTATTTT. The entire variable domain, with the rest obtained from reference TRBV7-2 and TRBJ2-3, is as follows: GAGVSQSPSNKVTEKGKDVELRCDPISGHTALYWYRQSLGQGLEFLIYFQGNSAPDKSGLPSDRFSAERTGGSVSTLTIQRTQQEDSAVYLCASSPNGGPDTQYFGPGTRLTVL.